A single sample is the source of the 17 T cell receptor beta chains below, sequenced in a study of T cell repertoires in cytomegalovirus infection. These TCRs' antigens remain unknown. TCRdb reanalysed the reads using MiXCR and keeps one entry per CDR3 protein. This table holds approximately 990,000 distinct CDR3 sequences, about a third found once. The source was cultured CD8+ T cells from PBMCs, collected from culture after CMV antigen stimulation. These receptors were collected from a human donor in good health (CMV status not recorded). Some clones in this sample may be carry-over from other donors' samples.

The chain recombines TRBV6-5 with TRBJ2-1; perhaps TRBD2 as D (6 bases). The V end was cut by 4 bases, the J end by 4 bases, with 11 bases between. This CDR3 contains 14 residues. Germline V CDR1 and CDR2: MNHEY, SVGAGI. The CDR3 coding sequence is TGTGCCAGCAGTTCCAACGGGGGTTACAATGAGCAGTTCTTC. Amino acid sequence: CASSSNGGYNEQFF.

In its sample, this clonotype was seen many times. V and J are TRBV7-2 and TRBJ2-5, with D perhaps matching TRBD1 (5 bases). Germline assignment: CDR1 SGHTA and CDR2 FQGNSA. Trimming removed 2 bases at V and 2 bases at J, with 12 bases between. The CDR3 consists of 15 residues. This CDR3 reads CASSLSGHGQETQYF. CDR3 coding DNA: TGTGCCAGCAGCTTATCCGGACATGGACAAGAGACCCAGTACTTC.

The table lists this clonotype with a few counts. The rearrangement uses TRBV7-9 and TRBJ2-5; TRBD1 is a possible D gene (6 bases). The CDR3 sequence is 17 residues long. With 0 bases removed from V and 0 bases from J, the gap between germline ends came to 14 bases. CDR1 SEHNR and CDR2 FQNEAQ come from the germline V gene (reference sequence). The CDR3 loop reads CASSLAPQGEDQETQYF. The CDR3, as DNA: TGTGCCAGCAGCTTAGCCCCACAGGGCGAAGACCAAGAGACCCAGTACTTC.

This chain connects TRBV28 to TRBJ1-1, with 8 bases matching TRBD1. Germline-derived CDR1 and CDR2 are MDHEN and SYDVKM. J gave up 10 bases and V 5 bases, and 9 bases lay outside the gene matches. The CDR3 consists of 13 residues. CDR3 region: CASSRTGRLGAFF. DNA of the CDR3: TGTGCCAGCAGTCGGACAGGGCGGCTGGGAGCTTTCTTT.

The rearrangement links TRBV27 to TRBJ1-1; D is perhaps TRBD1 (5 bases). V lost 6 bases, J lost 2 bases, and 13 bases lay in between. The CDR3 has 14 amino acids. The germline gives CDR1 MNHEY, CDR2 SMNVEV (reference sequence). For the CDR3, the DNA is TGTGCCAGCAGAAAGGTTGGGGGAAACACTGAAGCTTTCTTT. This codes for CASRKVGGNTEAFF.

This chain links TRBV3-1 with TRBJ2-3; TRBD2 aligns across 8 bases. CDR3 length: 18 residues. Germline CDR1 LGHDT, CDR2 YNNKEL (reference sequence). J was trimmed by 6 bases and V by 1 base; bases with no gene match: 15. The chain's CDR3 is CASSQGAGRGVFYDTQYF. Written as DNA, the CDR3 is TGTGCCAGCAGCCAAGGGGCCGGGCGGGGGGTGTTTTATGATACGCAGTATTTT.

This clonotype was counted only a few times. The V gene is TRBV12-5, the J gene TRBJ2-1; D call uncertain. This CDR3 is built from 17 residues. Germline CDR1 and CDR2: LGHNT and FRNRAP. With 1 base removed from V and 2 bases from J, the gap between germline ends came to 15 bases. CDR3 sequence: CASGLGSGQQTYNEQFF. In DNA, the CDR3 is TGTGCTAGTGGTTTGGGATCGGGCCAGCAGACCTACAATGAGCAGTTCTTC.

The chain combines TRBV4-1 with TRBJ2-7, with D possibly being TRBD1 (5 bases). V was pared by 2 bases and J by 4 bases, with 12 bases between. The CDR3 is made up of 14 amino acids. Germline CDR1 is MGHRA and CDR2 is YSYEKL. The CDR3 coding sequence is TGCGCCAGCAGCCAAAACCAGGGTGGGTACGAGCAGTACGTC. Its translation: CASSQNQGGYEQYV.

The rearrangement links TRBV5-1 to TRBJ1-4, with a possible D match to TRBD1 (5 bases). This CDR3 is 15 amino acids long. CDR1 SGHRS and CDR2 YFSETQ come from the germline V gene. V was pared by 0 bases and J by 5 bases, with 11 bases between. Here the CDR3 DNA reads TGCGCCAGCAGCTTGGAACCAGGGAGGAATGAAAAACTGTTTTTT. Its protein product is CASSLEPGRNEKLFF. Looking up the rest from reference TRBV5-1 and TRBJ1-4 gives the full variable domain: KAGVTQTPRYLIKTRGQQVTLSCSPISGHRSVSWYQQTPGQGLQFLFEYFSETQRNKGNFPGRFSGRQFSNSRSEMNVSTLELGDSALYLCASSLEPGRNEKLFFGSGTQLSVL.

A word on this clonotype: A read error may be the cause here, since a much bigger clone is one base away. J is TRBJ2-1 and V is TRBV7-2; 11 bases map to TRBD1. Germline CDR1 SGHTA, CDR2 FQGNSA. V lost 5 bases and J lost 3; bases outside the gene matches: 3. This CDR3 is built from 15 residues. The CDR3 sequence is CASSMDRGLYNEQFF. Here the CDR3 DNA reads TGTGCCAGCAGCATGGACAGGGGGCTCTACAATGAGCAGTTCTTC.

This sequence joins TRBV7-4 and TRBJ2-1; a weak D match, TRBD2 (6 bases). The CDR3 runs to 17 residues. Germline V gene sequence: CDR1 SGHVT, CDR2 SQSDAQ. Trimming cost V 6 bases and J 6 bases, with 24 bases left between them. The chain's CDR3 is CASSLSTRVLFINEQFF. The CDR3 DNA reads as TGTGCCAGCAGTCTTTCGACTAGGGTCCTCTTTATCAATGAGCAGTTCTTC. The full variable domain, rest sourced from reference TRBV7-4 and TRBJ2-1, is GAGVSQSPRYKVAKRGRDVALRCDSISGHVTLYWYRQTLGQGSEVLTYSQSDAQRDKSGRPSGRFSAERPERSVSTLKIQRTEQGDSAVYLCASSLSTRVLFINEQFFGPGTRLTVL.

This clonotype was observed a few times. This sequence joins TRBV7-2 and TRBJ2-7; the D gene is possibly TRBD1 (6 bases). The germline V gene encodes CDR1 SGHTA and CDR2 FQGNSA. This CDR3 region has 13 residues. Trimming cost V 5 bases and J 8 bases, with 16 bases left between them. CDR3: CASSTGTLRQQYV. CDR3 DNA: TGTGCCAGCAGCACCGGGACACTCAGGCAGCAGTACGTC.

The CDR3 DNA follows: TGTGCCAGCAGCTTATACGGGGTCTTGGGCTACACCTTC. This codes for CASSLYGVLGYTF. The chain has TRBV11-2 and TRBJ1-2; no clear D. Per germline, CDR1 SGHAT and CDR2 FQNNGV. Trimming took 2 bases from V and 8 from J, leaving 12 bases between them. This CDR3 is 13 amino acids long.

The rearrangement uses TRBV7-8 and TRBJ2-3; a possible D gene is TRBD2 (6 bases). Germline CDR1 and CDR2: SGHVS and FQNEAQ. Trimming pared 3 bases from V and 4 bases from J, leaving 14 bases between. This CDR3 is built from 15 residues. The CDR3 nucleotides read TGTGCCAGCAGCTTGGGAGCGGGTATTGCAGATACGCAGTATTTT. Translation: CASSLGAGIADTQYF.

This chain joins TRBV7-6 and TRBJ2-2; D may be TRBD1 or TRBD2 (5 bases each). The CDR3 totals 14 residues. Trimming took 5 bases from V and 3 from J, leaving 10 bases between them. CDR1 is SGHVS, CDR2 FNYEAQ, per germline. The CDR3 DNA sequence: TGTGCCAGCAGCATCGGGGCTGACACCGGGGAGCTGTTTTTT. Amino acid sequence: CASSIGADTGELFF.

The rearrangement uses TRBV14 and TRBJ2-7; D uncertain. V lost 1 base and J lost 8, with 9 bases in between. The CDR3 is made up of 12 amino acids. Germline assignment: CDR1 SGHDN and CDR2 FVKESK. The CDR3 nucleotides read TGTGCCAGCAGCCAAGGGTCCCTTCAGCAGTACGTC. It codes for CASSQGSLQQYV.

The table lists this clonotype with a few counts. The CDR3 is CASSGQGARNEKLFF. The CDR3 region has the DNA TGTGCCAGCAGTGGGCAGGGAGCCCGTAATGAAAAACTGTTTTTT. J is TRBJ1-4 and V is TRBV27; a weak D match, TRBD1 (5 bases). Germline V CDR1 and CDR2: MNHEY, SMNVEV (reference sequence). The V end was cut by 5 bases, the J end by 4 bases, with 14 bases between. CDR3 length: 15 residues.